The text below deals with one T cell receptor (beta chain). At the DNA level, this CDR3 is encoded by other sequences in the same sample as well. This record belongs to a study of shared clonotypes between healthy human individuals. Method: immunoSEQ multiplex PCR; TCRdb's copy keeps in-frame clones and lacks some. In the table there are some 690,000 clones, around 91% of which are singletons. The CDR3 extends over 12 amino acids. CDR1 and CDR2 from the germline V gene are SEHNR and FQNEAQ (reference sequence). Trimming took 5 bases from V and 6 from J, leaving 7 bases between them. The sequence derives from a young man in good health. Some clones in this sample may be carry-over from other donors' samples. This chain uses TRBV7-9 with TRBJ2-2, with no clear D. The sequenced sample was memory CD8+ T cells from PBMCs. This sample's subset: CD45RO+ cells pooled with CCR7-negative TemRA cells. DNA for the CDR3: TGTGCCAGCAGCCCTGGACCCGGGGAGCTGTTTTTT. Translated: CASSPGPGELFF.